Shown below are 7 T cell receptor beta chains from a single sample sequenced in a study of shared clonotypes between healthy human individuals. Profiled with immunoSEQ multiplex PCR; TCRdb holds only in-frame clones, not every one. The table shows 1,400,000 or so clones, with approximately 98.5% occurring only once. Sequencing used naive CD4+ T cells sorted from blood. Indicated subset: CD45RA+ positively selected. The receptors shown here come from a man under 40 in good health.

CDR3 residues: CASSRMAGAGETQYF. The DNA for the CDR3 is TGTGCCAGCAGCCGAATGGCGGGAGCGGGAGAGACCCAGTACTTC. J is TRBJ2-5 and V is TRBV7-7; 7 bases fit TRBD2. Germline trimming cut 5 bases from V and 4 bases from J; bases unmatched to any gene: 10. Germline V gene data show CDR1 as SSHAT and CDR2 as FNYEAQ (reference sequence). The CDR3 sequence is 15 residues long.

The rearrangement joins TRBV7-9 to TRBJ2-2; TRBD2 is a possible D gene (5 bases). Trimming pared 5 bases from V and 6 bases from J, leaving 7 bases between. CDR1 and CDR2 (germline): SEHNR, FQNEAQ (reference sequence). The CDR3 covers 12 residues. The chain's CDR3 is CASSPSPGELFF. CDR3 coding DNA: TGTGCCAGCAGCCCTAGCCCCGGGGAGCTGTTTTTT.

The V call is TRBV28, the J call TRBJ1-2, with 7 bases matching TRBD1. The CDR3 has 13 residues. The V gene's germline CDR1 is MDHEN and CDR2 SYDVKM. V was clipped by 9 bases and J by 4 bases; unmatched bases: 8. The CDR3 DNA sequence: TGTGCCAGTCACAGGGGCTTCGGCTATGGCTACACCTTC. Translating it yields CASHRGFGYGYTF.

The V call is TRBV5-1, the J call TRBJ1-1; 7 bases line up with TRBD1. Germline CDR1 SGHRS, CDR2 YFSETQ. There are 16 residues in the CDR3. V lost 4 bases, J lost 0 bases, and 9 bases stayed unmatched. CDR3 nucleotides: TGCGCCAGCAGCCCTGACAGGGCTCGAATGAACACTGAAGCTTTCTTT. It encodes CASSPDRARMNTEAFF.

The V gene is TRBV5-1, the J gene TRBJ1-1; 7 bases are shared with TRBD1. Germline-derived CDR1 and CDR2 are SGHRS and YFSETQ. J lost 0 bases, V lost 4 bases, and 9 bases had no gene match. This CDR3 contains 16 residues. CDR3 coding DNA: TGCGCCAGCAGCCTGGCCAGGGGGGCTGTGAACACTGAAGCTTTCTTT. Translating it yields CASSLARGAVNTEAFF.

This clone came up once. The genes are TRBV10-3 and TRBJ1-1; 7 nucleotides match TRBD1. CDR3 length: 15 residues. The germline V gene has CDR1 ENHRY and CDR2 SYGVKD. Unmatched junction bases numbered 11, after V lost 4 bases and J lost 6 bases. CDR3 in amino acids: CAISGIQGLRAEAFF. The CDR3 region has the DNA TGTGCCATCAGTGGGATACAGGGGTTGAGGGCTGAAGCTTTCTTT.

CDR3 region: CSVLRDRDYNEQFF. CDR3 nucleotides: TGCAGCGTTCTCCGGGACAGAGACTACAATGAGCAGTTCTTC. The chain employs TRBV29-1 and TRBJ2-1; TRBD1 aligns across 7 bases. The germline V gene has CDR1 SQVTM and CDR2 ANQGSEA. The CDR3 contains 14 residues. The ends lost 5 bases at V and 3 bases at J; junction bases unmatched: 7.